Presented here are 13 T cell receptor beta chains from one specimen sequenced in a study of human T cells and chemical hapten exposure (dated by TCRdb to about 2021). The time point label here, explained by the study, means: patch test 3, about 24 weeks after DPC sensitization. The sample's treatment or condition label, in plain terms: therapeutic diphenylcyclopropenone sensitization with weekly scalp DPC. Libraries were constructed by RACE. Sequencer: NextSeq 500. The public reads were quality trimmed at Q25 with fastp and then assembled into clones with MiXCR by TCRdb, keeping productive beta chains. Identical CDR3 protein sequences are pooled into one entry, listed with their most common genes and DNA. The table for this sample lists over 150,000 distinct CDR3 sequences; about a quarter of them were counted only once. The leading ten clones occupy around 2.3% of the sample. The sample consisted of whole blood, taken in connection with sensitization to the hapten diphenylcyclopropenone (DPC). The receptors here all came from a woman aged 18 to 35 with alopecia areata. Some clones in this sample may be carry-over from other donors' samples.

V is TRBV9 and J is TRBJ1-5, with a weak D call TRBD1 (5 bases). V was pared by 3 bases and J by 6 bases, with 16 bases between. The CDR3 is made up of 15 amino acids. CDR1 and CDR2 (germline): SGDLS, YYNGEE. In DNA, the CDR3 is TGTGCCAGCAGCGATCTTATTGGGAGGGGTCAGCCCCAGCATTTT. Encoded protein: CASSDLIGRGQPQHF.

This clonotype showed up just a few times. The chain recombines TRBV4-1 with TRBJ1-1; possibly TRBD1 for D (5 bases). This CDR3 has 18 residues. Germline V lookup: CDR1 MGHRA, CDR2 YSYEKL. Trimming stripped 4 bases from V and 3 bases from J, with 24 bases between. For the CDR3, the DNA is TGCGCCAGCAGCCTTACCACCGCCGTCGACAGAAACTACACTGAAGCTTTCTTT. It codes for CASSLTTAVDRNYTEAFF.

This clonotype has a handful of counts. The J gene is TRBJ1-1, the V gene TRBV6-5; TRBD1 is a possible D gene (5 bases). There are 12 residues in the CDR3. CDR1 is MNHEY, CDR2 SVGAGI, per germline. The V gene lost 5 bases and the J gene lost 6 bases, with 10 bases spanning the gap. CDR3 region: CASSPGYPEAFF. Here the CDR3 DNA reads TGTGCCAGCAGTCCAGGGTACCCTGAAGCTTTCTTT.

This clonotype was counted only a few times. The rearrangement joins TRBV9 to TRBJ2-3; 9 bases map to TRBD2. The CDR3 is 15 residues long. The V and J ends lost 3 bases and 2 bases, in that order; junction bases with no gene match: 4. Germline V lookup: CDR1 SGDLS, CDR2 YYNGEE. CDR3 in amino acids: CASSGLAGVTDTQYF. The CDR3 region has the DNA TGTGCCAGCAGCGGGTTAGCGGGGGTCACAGATACGCAGTATTTT.

The chain is built from TRBV24-1 and TRBJ2-3; D possibly corresponds to TRBD1 (6 bases). CDR3 length: 16 residues. The germline gives CDR1 KGHDR, CDR2 SFDVKD. The V and J ends lost 3 bases and 6 bases respectively, with 18 bases between them. The DNA for the CDR3 is TGTGCCACCAGTGATAAGGACAGAGGGGGACCCGATACGCAGTATTTT. Residues: CATSDKDRGGPDTQYF.

This clonotype has only a few counts. The chain recombines TRBV29-1 with TRBJ1-1, with D possibly TRBD1 on 6 matching bases. V lost 5 bases and J 4 bases, leaving 17 bases between the germline ends. There are 14 residues in the CDR3. Germline values: CDR1 SQVTM, CDR2 ANQGSEA. The CDR3, as DNA: TGCAGCGTTTCGGAGCAAGGGGGGACCACTGAAGCTTTCTTT. Its protein is CSVSEQGGTTEAFF.

The chain links TRBV29-1 to TRBJ1-4; D unresolved. The CDR3 extends over 13 amino acids. V dropped 3 bases and J dropped 5 bases, with 10 bases sitting between them. Per germline, CDR1 SQVTM and CDR2 ANQGSEA. Here the CDR3 DNA reads TGCAGCGTTGATCTTGGACTCAATGAAAAACTGTTTTTT. Its protein is CSVDLGLNEKLFF.

The CDR3 region has the DNA TGTGCCAGCTCACCTAATGAAAAACTGTTTTTT. Its protein is CASSPNEKLFF. The chain recombines TRBV18 with TRBJ1-4; D uncertain. Germline V gives CDR1 KGHSH, CDR2 LQKENI. The CDR3 extends over 11 amino acids. V was shortened by 3 bases and J by 4 bases, with 0 bases between the two germline ends.

This chain links TRBV12-3 or TRBV12-4 with TRBJ1-1; D uncertain. The CDR3 is 15 residues long. V gave up 5 bases and J gave up 4 bases, with 17 bases separating them. The CDR3 DNA follows: TGTGCCAGCAGTGCCCCTTGGGTGGTTGGCACTGAAGCTTTCTTT. This sequence encodes CASSAPWVVGTEAFF.

The gene calls are TRBV4-2 and TRBJ1-4; a possible D gene is TRBD1 (6 bases). CDR1 is LGHNA, CDR2 YNFKEQ, per germline. The V and J ends lost 2 bases and 5 bases respectively, with 9 bases between them. The CDR3 totals 14 residues. CDR3 sequence reads: CASSQRTVNEKLFF. CDR3 bases: TGTGCCAGCAGCCAAAGGACAGTCAATGAAAAACTGTTTTTT.

This clonotype was observed many times. The rearrangement joins TRBV29-1 to TRBJ1-1; a possible D gene is TRBD1 (5 bases). Germline V gene sequence: CDR1 SQVTM, CDR2 ANQGSEA. This CDR3 has 12 residues. With 4 bases removed from V and 4 bases from J, the gap between germline ends came to 10 bases. The CDR3 protein is CSVVMGVTEAFF. CDR3 DNA sequence: TGCAGCGTTGTGATGGGGGTCACTGAAGCTTTCTTT.

In its sample, this clonotype was seen a few times. The chain links TRBV7-3 to TRBJ1-1, with 9 positions matching TRBD1. Germline loops: CDR1 SGHTA, CDR2 FQGTGA. The CDR3 is 13 residues long. Unmatched junction bases numbered 2, after V lost 5 bases and J lost 4 bases. CDR3 amino acids: CASSMDRGTEAFF. The CDR3 nucleotides are TGTGCCAGCAGCATGGACAGGGGCACTGAAGCTTTCTTT.

The chain is built from TRBV10-3 and TRBJ1-4; D gene unclear. Trimming left V 7 bases short and J 0 bases short, with 15 bases between. The CDR3 is made up of 16 amino acids. Germline V gives CDR1 ENHRY, CDR2 SYGVKD. The CDR3 DNA reads TGTGCCATCACGGCCAGACTTCCAGCAACTAATGAAAAACTGTTTTTT. Protein product: CAITARLPATNEKLFF.